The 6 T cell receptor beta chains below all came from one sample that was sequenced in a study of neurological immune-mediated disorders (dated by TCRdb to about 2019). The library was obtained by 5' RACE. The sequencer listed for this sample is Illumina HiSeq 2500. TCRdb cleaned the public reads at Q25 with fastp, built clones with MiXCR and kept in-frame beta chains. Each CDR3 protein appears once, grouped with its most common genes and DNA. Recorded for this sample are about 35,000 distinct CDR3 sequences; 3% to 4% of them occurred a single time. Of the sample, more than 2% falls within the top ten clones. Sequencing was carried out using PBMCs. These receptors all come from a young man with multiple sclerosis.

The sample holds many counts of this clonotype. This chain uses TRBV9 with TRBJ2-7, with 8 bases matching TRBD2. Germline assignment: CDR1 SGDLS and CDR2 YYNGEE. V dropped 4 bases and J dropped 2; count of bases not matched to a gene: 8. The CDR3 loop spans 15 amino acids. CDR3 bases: TGTGCCAGCAGCCCCCGGGAGGGGATAGCCTACGAGCAGTACTTC. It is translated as CASSPREGIAYEQYF.

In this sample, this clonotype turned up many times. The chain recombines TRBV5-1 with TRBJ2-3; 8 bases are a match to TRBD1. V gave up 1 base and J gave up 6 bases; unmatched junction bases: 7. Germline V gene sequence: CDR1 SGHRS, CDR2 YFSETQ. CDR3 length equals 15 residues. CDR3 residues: CASSLRGTGPDTQYF. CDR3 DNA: TGCGCCAGCAGCTTGCGGGGGACAGGTCCCGATACGCAGTATTTT.

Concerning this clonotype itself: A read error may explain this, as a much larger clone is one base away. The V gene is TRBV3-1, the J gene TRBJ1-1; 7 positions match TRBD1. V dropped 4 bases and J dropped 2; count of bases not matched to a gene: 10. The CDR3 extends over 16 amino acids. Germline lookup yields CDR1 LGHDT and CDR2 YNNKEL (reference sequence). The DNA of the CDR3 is TGTGCCAGCAGCCCACAGGGGAGGGGATTCAACACTGAAGCTTTCTTT. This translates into CASSPQGRGFNTEAFF.

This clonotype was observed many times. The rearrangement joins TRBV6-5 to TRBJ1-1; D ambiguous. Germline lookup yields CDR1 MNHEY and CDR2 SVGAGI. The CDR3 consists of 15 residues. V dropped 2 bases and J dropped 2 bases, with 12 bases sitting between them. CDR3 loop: CASSYRGSSNTEAFF. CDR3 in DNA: TGTGCCAGCAGTTACCGGGGTTCTTCCAACACTGAAGCTTTCTTT.

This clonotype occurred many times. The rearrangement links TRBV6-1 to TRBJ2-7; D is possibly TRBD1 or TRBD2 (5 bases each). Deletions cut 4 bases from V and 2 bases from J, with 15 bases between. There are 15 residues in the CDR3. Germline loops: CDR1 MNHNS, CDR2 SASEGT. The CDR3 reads CASSGPGTVAYEQYF. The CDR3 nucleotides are TGTGCCAGCAGTGGGCCCGGGACGGTAGCCTACGAGCAGTACTTC.

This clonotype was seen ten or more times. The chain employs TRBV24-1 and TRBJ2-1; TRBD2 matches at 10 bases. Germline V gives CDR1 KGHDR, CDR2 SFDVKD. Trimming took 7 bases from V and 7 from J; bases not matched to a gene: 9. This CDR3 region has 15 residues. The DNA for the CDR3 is TGTGCCACCAGCCGAGGAGCGGGGGGGCGAAATGAGCAGTTCTTC. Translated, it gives CATSRGAGGRNEQFF.